A selection of T cell receptor beta chains follows, all from one sample in a study of shared clonotypes between healthy human individuals. Generated by immunoSEQ multiplex PCR, the TCRdb table keeps only in-frame clones and is missing some. This sample yields about 1 million clones, of which under 80% are seen a single time; about 1.5% belongs to the top ten. The specimen was memory CD4+ T cells sorted from blood. The receptors derive from a man aged 18 to 29 in good health. CDR3s include the opening cysteine and the closing phenylalanine or tryptophan. The order of the fields is J gene, V gene, D gene, clone size, CDR3 DNA, CDR3 protein. The D gene is left open where the match is weak. Some rows mark clone size as missing; the rest say once, few, many or name a class of expanded clone.

TRBJ1-3 TRBV6-6 . . TGTGCCAGCAGTGGGGGCTCCTCTGGAAACACCATATATTTT CASSGGSSGNTIYF
TRBJ2-7 TRBV4-1 TRBD2 . TGCGCCAGCAGCCACACGGGACTAGCGGGAGGATCCTACGAGCAGTACTTC CASSHTGLAGGSYEQYF
TRBJ2-7 TRBV7-8 TRBD2 . TGTGCCAGCAGCTTAGAACTAGCGGGAGTATCCGAGCAGTACTTC CASSLELAGVSEQYF
TRBJ1-4 TRBV7-2 . . TGTGCCAGCAGCTTAGCGCAAAAAAGGGGGAATGAAAAACTGTTTTTT CASSLAQKRGNEKLFF
TRBJ2-7 TRBV2 TRBD1 . TGTGCCAGCAGTGGCACAGGGGGCGAGCAGTACTTC CASSGTGGEQYF
TRBJ1-4 TRBV18 . . TGTGCCAGCTCACCTACGAAGGGCGGTGAAAAACTGTTTTTT CASSPTKGGEKLFF
TRBJ2-1 TRBV5-6 TRBD1 . TGTGCCAGCAGCTTCCGGGACAGGGTGTTAGGTGAGCAGTTCTTC CASSFRDRVLGEQFF
TRBJ1-5 TRBV5-1 . . TGCGCCAGCAGCGCCGGGCAGGTGAATCAGCCCCAGCATTTT CASSAGQVNQPQHF
TRBJ2-7 TRBV7-2 . . TGTGCCAGCAGCTTAGAGGGGGGTACCTACGAGCAGTACTTC CASSLEGGTYEQYF
TRBJ1-6 TRBV4-1 TRBD1 few TGCGCCAGCAGCCATTTGACAGGGCAGGGCTCACCCCTCCACTTT CASSHLTGQGSPLHF